The source of this T cell receptor beta chain is a study of blood T cells in healthy people across ages. The CDR3 extends over 16 amino acids. V was trimmed by 0 bases and J by 1 base, leaving 12 bases between them. CDR1 LGHNA and CDR2 YNFKEQ come from the germline V gene. The sample holds a few counts of this clonotype. Its antigen is still unknown. Whole-study results and caveats: More naive CD4+ cells and higher diversity marked long-lived donors relative to aged donors.

Through a sample-barcoded 5' primer and a J-beta primer mix, a second PCR was run for about 6 to 11 cycles. There were at least 3 million CDR3-containing paired-end reads obtained from each sample. TCRdb processed the 5' RACE reads anew with MiXCR; each CDR3 protein has one entry. The sample carries 700,000 or so distinct CDR3 sequences, roughly 20% recorded once. V is TRBV4-2 and J is TRBJ1-1; D unclear. The sample taken for sequencing was blood. This TCR was sampled from an older man in good health. CDR3 loop: CASSQERRQRNTEAFF. The DNA for the CDR3 is TGTGCCAGCAGCCAAGAAAGGCGGCAAAGGAACACTGAAGCTTTCTTT.